This T cell receptor (beta chain) was found in a study of Graves' ophthalmopathy and Graves' hyperthyroidism. Per the germline V gene, CDR1 is SNHLY and CDR2 is FYNNEI. Losses at the gene ends were 7 bases for V and 3 bases for J; bases not matched to a gene: 13. The length of the CDR3 is 16 residues. Study observations and caveats: The model's ophthalmopathy progression predictions had roughly 65% sensitivity and over 72% specificity. Blood also contained most of the expanded thyroid clonotypes above 0.001 frequency.

Ophthalmopathy was moderately-to-severely active, CAS at least 3, NOSPECS at least 4, lasting under 3 months. This clonotype has a handful of counts. The antigen is unknown. RNA transcripts served as template for amplifying TCR beta CDR3 sequences. HTBI primers primed a first-round RT-PCR, and a second-round multiplex PCR followed. Via MiXCR, TCRdb re-called the multiplex PCR reads, giving one row per CDR3 protein. This sample has 650,000 to 900,000 distinct CDR3 sequences, with 40% found just once. The sample taken for sequencing was peripheral blood. This sequence was found in an adult man with Graves' ophthalmopathy. The J gene is TRBJ2-3, the V gene TRBV2; 7 bases map to TRBD1. The CDR3 is CASTPGKGALTDTQYF. The CDR3 bases are TGTGCCAGCACCCCCGGGAAGGGGGCTCTGACAGATACGCAGTATTTT.